This T cell receptor (beta chain) was profiled in a study of T cells in Graves' hyperthyroidism and ophthalmopathy. Points from the study as a whole: Within blood appeared most thyroid clonotypes that had expanded above 0.001.

Exclusions: uncontrolled infection, other autoimmune disease, pregnancy, lactation. 10 ml of fresh peripheral blood supplied the PBMCs. The investigators amplified TCR beta CDR3 regions from RNA transcripts. HTBI primers were the set used in a first-round RT-PCR of the TCR CDR3. TCRdb re-called the multiplex PCR reads through MiXCR, storing one row per CDR3 protein. The data show approximately 400,000 distinct CDR3 sequences, more than 13% seen once. V dropped 3 bases and J dropped 8; count of bases not matched to a gene: 4. CDR1 SGDLS and CDR2 YYNGEE come from the germline V gene. The CDR3 sequence is 13 residues long. About this clonotype itself: Its specificity is unknown.

This rearrangement joins TRBV9 to TRBJ2-1, with 8 positions matching TRBD2. Sequences were obtained from blood. This receptor was identified in a man aged 50 or older with Graves' ophthalmopathy. The CDR3 loop is CASSDTSGDEQFF. The CDR3, as DNA: TGTGCCAGCAGCGACACTAGCGGCGATGAGCAGTTCTTC.